This TCR beta chain stems from a study of identical twins. General study findings and limits: Invariant populations such as MAIT and iNKT cells could partly muddle zero-insertion analyses. In beta out-of-frame sequences, the excess sharing between twins was weaker.

After template switching added a universal primer site, the resulting cDNA carried unique molecular identifiers. TCRdb ran MiXCR on the 5' RACE reads and lists one entry per CDR3 protein. The data contain fewer than 550,000 distinct CDR3 sequences, approximately 14% of them singletons. With regard to this clonotype: Its antigen is not identified.

The V gene's germline CDR1 is WNHNN and CDR2 SYGVQD (reference sequence). Trimming at V came to 7 bases and at J to 12 bases, leaving 12 bases not matched to a gene. The CDR3 is 13 amino acids. This sample also appeared in a second study, on yellow fever vaccine responses in identical twins. This second study says: Reportedly, twins' vaccine T cell responses looked partly convergent and partly personalized.

The V gene is TRBV10-1, the J gene TRBJ2-3; 8 bases map to TRBD2. Sequencing was performed on CD4+ T cells sorted from blood. This receptor was obtained from a woman aged 18-29 years in good health. The CDR3 loop is CASMGGPGLVQYF. CDR3 in DNA: TGCGCCAGCATGGGGGGACCGGGACTAGTACAGTATTTT.